One and the same sample provided the 10 T cell receptor beta chains below, sequenced in a study of T cells after yellow fever vaccination. TCRdb processed the 5' RACE reads anew with MiXCR; each CDR3 protein has one entry. Found here are about 400,000 distinct CDR3 sequences, around 10% of them singletons; the top ten hold roughly a sixth. The material sequenced was PBMCs, taken on the day of the first yellow fever vaccination. Receptor source: a man between 18 and 35 years old who received the YFV17D yellow fever vaccine.

The V and J genes are TRBV3-1 and TRBJ2-5, with 8 bases identical to TRBD2. With 0 bases clipped from V and 5 bases from J, the junction kept 8 bases outside the gene matches. This CDR3 spans 16 amino acids. The germline V gene has CDR1 LGHDT and CDR2 YNNKEL (reference sequence). The CDR3 loop reads CASSQETSGAGETQYF. The CDR3 region has the DNA TGTGCCAGCAGCCAAGAAACTAGCGGTGCCGGGGAGACCCAGTACTTC.

This clonotype was found many times. The chain carries TRBV7-2 and TRBJ2-2; tentative D call: TRBD2 (5 bases). This CDR3 region has 15 residues. The germline V and J ends were trimmed by 5 bases and 1 base, with 11 bases remaining between them. Looked up from germline, CDR1 is SGHTA and CDR2 is FQGNSA. The CDR3 region has the DNA TGTGCCAGCAGCCGAGTAGCGTGGAACACCGGGGAGCTGTTTTTT. Translating gives CASSRVAWNTGELFF.

To note about this clonotype: Mismatch with germline at one junction end may stem from a read error. The chain has TRBV6-6 and TRBJ1-1; no firm D call. The V gene's germline CDR1 is MNHNY and CDR2 SVGAGI (reference sequence). CDR3 size: 11 residues. Here the CDR3 reads CASSTKTEAFF. The CDR3 bases are TGTGCCAGCAGTACTAAAACTGAGGCTTTCTTT.

The V gene is TRBV10-3, the J gene TRBJ2-5; 11 nucleotides line up with TRBD2. The V and J ends lost 4 bases and 2 bases, in that order; junction bases with no gene match: 3. CDR3 length equals 15 residues. CDR1 ENHRY and CDR2 SYGVKD come from the germline V gene. CDR3 protein: CAISASGGFQETQYF. DNA of the CDR3: TGTGCCATCAGTGCTAGCGGGGGGTTTCAAGAGACCCAGTACTTC.

This chain joins TRBV24-1 and TRBJ1-6; 8 bases line up with TRBD1. Trimming took 8 bases from V and 8 from J; bases not matched to a gene: 4. This CDR3 region has 13 residues. Germline assignment: CDR1 KGHDR and CDR2 SFDVKD. The CDR3 DNA follows: TGTGCCACCATTCTGGACAGGGATTCACCCCTCCACTTT. As protein: CATILDRDSPLHF.

This clonotype has more than one count but fewer than ten. This sequence joins TRBV14 and TRBJ2-7; D might be TRBD1 (6 bases). Trimming cost V 4 bases and J 1 base, with 17 bases left between them. From germline, CDR1 is SGHDN and CDR2 FVKESK. CDR3 length: 16 residues. The CDR3 protein is CASSLGGAGLSYEQYF. The CDR3 DNA reads as TGTGCCAGCAGCCTAGGGGGAGCAGGGCTATCCTACGAGCAGTACTTC.

This sequence joins TRBV7-8 and TRBJ2-1, with 8 bases aligning to TRBD2. CDR1 is SGHVS and CDR2 is FQNEAQ in the germline V gene. The CDR3 extends over 16 amino acids. V gave up 3 bases and J gave up 0 bases; unmatched junction bases: 4. In DNA form, the CDR3 reads TGTGCCAGCAGCTTTGGTAGCGGGGCCTCCTACAATGAGCAGTTCTTC. Its protein product is CASSFGSGASYNEQFF.

This clonotype was detected only a few times. The junction does not match germline at one end; this may be a read error. The chain recombines TRBV5-1 with TRBJ2-3, with 7 bases matching TRBD2. The CDR3 is made up of 14 amino acids. Germline CDR1 SGHRS, CDR2 YFSETQ. The DNA for the CDR3 is TGCGCCAGCACCGTCGGACTAGTTTCAGATGCGCAGTATTTT. Translating it yields CASTVGLVSDAQYF.

This clonotype came up many times. The chain uses TRBV5-5 and TRBJ1-1; D remains ambiguous. This CDR3 is 12 amino acids long. Trimming left V 4 bases short and J 7 bases short, with 11 bases between. CDR1 is SGHKS and CDR2 is YYEKEE in the germline V gene (reference sequence). The CDR3 sequence is CASSRERGEAFF. The CDR3 DNA sequence: TGTGCCAGCAGCAGGGAGAGAGGTGAAGCTTTCTTT.

The chain uses TRBV4-2 and TRBJ2-1; 8 nucleotides match TRBD2. Germline assignment: CDR1 LGHNA and CDR2 YNFKEQ. Trimming removed 1 base from V and 3 bases from J; junction bases left unmatched: 5. The CDR3 is made up of 16 amino acids. Here the CDR3 reads CASSQVAGTSYNEQFF. The CDR3, as DNA: TGTGCCAGCAGCCAAGTGGCCGGGACTAGCTACAATGAGCAGTTCTTC.